These T cell receptor beta chains were read from a single sample in a study of CD8+ T cells in alopecia areata. Generated by immunoSEQ multiplex PCR, the TCRdb table keeps only in-frame clones and is missing some. The repertoire includes 120,000 to 150,000 clones, around 50% of them detected once, and around 6.8% sits in the top ten. Sequenced: CD4+ T cells sorted from blood. Receptors originate from a human donor with alopecia areata. Both conserved end residues are part of each CDR3. The D gene is left open where the match is weak. Clone size is given for some rows only: seen once, a few or many times, or a class if the clone is expanded.

J	size	V	D	DNA	CDR3
TRBJ2-3	.	TRBV29-1	.	TGCAGCGTCGCTTGGGAGGATACGCAGTATTTT	CSVAWEDTQYF
TRBJ2-7	.	TRBV5-1	TRBD2	TGCGCCAGCAGCTTGTCGGGGGGGTCCTACGAGCAGTACTTC	CASSLSGGSYEQYF
TRBJ2-5	.	TRBV5-1	.	TGCGCCAGCAGCTTGGGGCGGACACAAGAGACCCAGTACTTC	CASSLGRTQETQYF
TRBJ2-1	.	TRBV5-6	.	TGTGCCAGCAGGGAGAATGGAAGGGCCCCCGCTTCGGGTGAGCAGTTCTTC	CASRENGRAPASGEQFF
TRBJ2-3	.	TRBV29-1	TRBD1	TGCAGCGCACGGGACAGGGGATACACAGATACGCAGTATTTT	CSARDRGYTDTQYF
TRBJ2-7	.	TRBV4-1	TRBD2	TGCGCCAGCAGCCAGACTAGCGGGAGCTACGAGCAGTACTTC	CASSQTSGSYEQYF
TRBJ1-1	.	TRBV5-1	.	TGCGCCAGCAGCTTGGGACAAACGGCCTCTGAAGCTTTCTTT	CASSLGQTASEAFF
TRBJ1-1	.	TRBV11-3	.	TGTGCCAGCAGCTTCCTTTCCGGGAACACTGAAGCTTTCTTT	CASSFLSGNTEAFF
TRBJ2-7	.	TRBV29-1	TRBD2	TGCAGCGCCCAGACTAGCGGGACCGTTCTCCCTTACGAGCAGTACTTC	CSAQTSGTVLPYEQYF
TRBJ1-4	.	TRBV29-1	TRBD1	TGCAGCGCCTTGGGGACAGGGGATGAAAAACTGTTTTTT	CSALGTGDEKLFF
TRBJ2-3	few	TRBV29-1	TRBD2	TGCAGCCTTTTGACTAGCGGGACTAGCACAGATACGCAGTATTTT	CSLLTSGTSTDTQYF
TRBJ2-1	.	TRBV5-1	.	TGCGCCAGCAGCTTGTTAGCAAGCTCCTACAATGAGCAGTTCTTC	CASSLLASSYNEQFF
TRBJ2-5	.	TRBV6-1	.	TGTGCCAGCAAAACAGGGCTGGAGACCCAGTACTTC	CASKTGLETQYF
TRBJ2-5	.	TRBV29-1	TRBD2	TGCAGCGTTAGGAGCGGGAGGGCTCTGAAAAGGGTAGACGGAGAGACCCAGTACTTC	CSVRSGRALKRVDGETQYF
TRBJ2-6	.	TRBV28	.	TGTGCCAGCAGAGGGACGGACTCTGGGGCCAACGTCCTGACTTTC	CASRGTDSGANVLTF
TRBJ2-7	.	TRBV2	.	TGTGCCAGCAGTGAGCAGGGGCCCCCCTACGAGCAGTACTTC	CASSEQGPPYEQYF
TRBJ1-4	.	TRBV7-6	.	TGTGCCAGCAGCGCCCCTTATAGACGTGGTCAAAAACTGTTTTTT	CASSAPYRRGQKLFF
TRBJ2-5	.	TRBV28	.	TGTGCCAGCAGTCCGTGGGTTGCCGGGGAGACCCAGTACTTC	CASSPWVAGETQYF
TRBJ2-1	.	TRBV29-1	TRBD2	TGCAGCGTTGCTAGCGGGAACGACAATGAGCAGTTCTTC	CSVASGNDNEQFF
TRBJ2-5	.	TRBV9	.	TGTGCCAGCAGCGTATTTCCCAAACGAGAGACCCAGTACTTC	CASSVFPKRETQYF
TRBJ1-5	.	TRBV30	.	TGTGCCTGGAGCCAAAAGCCTGGGCCCCAGCATTTT	CAWSQKPGPQHF
TRBJ2-4	.	TRBV7-9	TRBD2	TGTGCCAGCAGCTTAGCGGCTAGCGGGGGGAAAAACATTCAGTACTTC	CASSLAASGGKNIQYF
TRBJ2-3	.	TRBV7-2	.	TGTGCCAGCAGCTTAGCGGCCACCACAGATACGCAGTATTTT	CASSLAATTDTQYF
TRBJ2-6	.	TRBV29-1	.	TGCAGCGTTGAAAGGGACGGAGCATCTGGGGCCAACGTCCTGACTTTC	CSVERDGASGANVLTF
TRBJ2-7	few	TRBV29-1	TRBD1	TGCAGCGGCCGGGACAGGGAAACCTACGAGCAGTACTTC	CSGRDRETYEQYF
TRBJ1-1	once	TRBV30	.	TGTGCCTGGAGTGTGGGGCAGGCTGAGGGGATTGCTTTCTTT	CAWSVGQAEGIAFF
TRBJ2-7	few	TRBV29-1	TRBD1	TGCAGCGTTAAGGACAGGATCTACGAGCAGTACTTC	CSVKDRIYEQYF
TRBJ2-1	.	TRBV4-1	.	TGCGCCAGCAGCCTCGGTTTTGGCTACAATGAGCAGTTCTTC	CASSLGFGYNEQFF
TRBJ2-4	.	TRBV4-1	.	TGCGCCAGCAGCCAAGATTCAGGGGTCAAAAACATTCAGTACTTC	CASSQDSGVKNIQYF
TRBJ2-4	once	TRBV29-1	TRBD1	TGCAGCGTTACCCTCAGGACAGGGAACATTCAGTACTTC	CSVTLRTGNIQYF
TRBJ1-5	.	TRBV28	TRBD1	TGTGCCAGCAGCCCGGGACAGTCCTATCAGCCCCAGCATTTT	CASSPGQSYQPQHF
TRBJ1-4	.	TRBV25-1	TRBD1	TGTGCCAGCAGTCGACCGGACAGGGGGCGTGAAAAACTGTTTTTT	CASSRPDRGREKLFF
TRBJ2-5	.	TRBV28	.	TGTGCCAGCAAACTAGCCGGAGAGACCCAGTACTTC	CASKLAGETQYF
TRBJ2-7	.	TRBV4-1	.	TGCGCCAGCAGCCAAGATCGGGTGGGACACTCCTACGAGCAGTACTTC	CASSQDRVGHSYEQYF
TRBJ1-2	.	TRBV28	.	TGTGCCAGCAGCCGCGGAATAGGGGCCTATGGCTACACCTTC	CASSRGIGAYGYTF